These 5 T cell receptor beta chains were sequenced from one sample in a study of beta chain features in type 1 diabetes. What was sequenced were expressed TCRB transcripts, since all of the isolated RNA had been reverse transcribed. Only in-frame clones appear in the TCRdb table, and some are missing; sequencing was by immunoSEQ multiplex PCR. The sample has some 350,000 clones; over 8.5% are singletons. These receptors have no identified antigens. Findings of the study overall: Shorter TCRB CDR3s, moderately but significantly so, were found in Type 1 diabetes patients in all four CD4+ subsets.

Sequencing input: central memory CD4+ T cells from blood. Receptors were obtained from a man aged 30 to 39 with type 1 diabetes.

The sample holds a few counts of this clone. The chain is built from TRBV7-9 and TRBJ2-5; TRBD1 matches 8 bases. CDR1 SEHNR and CDR2 FQNEAQ come from the germline V gene (reference sequence). The CDR3 is 15 residues long. The junction had 9 bases not matched to a gene; V was cut back by 5 bases and J by 4 bases. CDR3 residues: CASSGGQGMGETQYF. The CDR3 DNA follows: TGTGCCAGCAGCGGAGGACAGGGTATGGGAGAGACCCAGTACTTC.

This clone was picked up a small number of times. The chain links TRBV4-3 to TRBJ1-2; D remains unclear. CDR1 is LGHNA, CDR2 YSLEER, per germline. This CDR3 has 15 residues. Deletions cut 0 bases from V and 4 bases from J, with 12 bases between. The CDR3 bases are TGCGCCAGCAGCCAAGATAAGGTCAGCGGCTATGGCTACACCTTC. Translation gives CASSQDKVSGYGYTF.

CDR3 DNA: TGTGCCAGCAGTGAAACGGCGAGCACAGATACGCAGTATTTT. This codes for CASSETASTDTQYF. The chain is built from TRBV2 and TRBJ2-3; D not resolved. Trimming pared 2 bases from V and 0 bases from J, leaving 6 bases between. The CDR3 is 14 amino acids. The germline V gene encodes CDR1 SNHLY and CDR2 FYNNEI.

The chain joins TRBV11-2 to TRBJ2-4; D perhaps matches TRBD1 (5 bases). V dropped 0 bases and J dropped 9 bases, with 12 bases sitting between them. Germline V gene lookup returns CDR1 SGHAT and CDR2 FQNNGV. The CDR3 length is 14 residues. The CDR3 DNA reads TGTGCCAGCAGCTTAGACCGACAGTATGGCATTCAGTACTTC. Its translation is CASSLDRQYGIQYF.

In its sample, this clone was seen a few times. The V gene is TRBV19, the J gene TRBJ2-7; TRBD1 aligns across 9 bases. This CDR3 spans 14 amino acids. CDR1 is LNHDA, CDR2 SQIVND, per germline (reference sequence). Trimming cost V 4 bases and J 5 bases; bases outside gene matches: 6. CDR3 amino acids: CASSTRDRAHEQYF. Written as DNA, the CDR3 is TGTGCCAGTAGTACCCGGGACAGGGCCCACGAGCAGTACTTC.